The 24 T cell receptor beta chains presented below share a single source sample, sequenced in a study of T cells in Graves' hyperthyroidism and ophthalmopathy. TCR beta CDR3 regions were amplified from RNA. The study used the HTBI primer set for a first-round RT-PCR of the TCR CDR3. MiXCR, run by TCRdb on the multiplex PCR reads, gives a single entry per CDR3 protein. The sample shows 250,000 to 350,000 distinct CDR3 sequences, approximately 17% of them seen only once. The specimen sequenced was blood. These receptors were taken from a woman aged 55-70 years with Graves' ophthalmopathy.

This clonotype was detected a few times. The V gene is TRBV10-3, the J gene TRBJ2-7; a weak D match, TRBD2 (6 bases). V lost 6 bases and J 3 bases, leaving 15 bases between the germline ends. Germline V gene data show CDR1 as ENHRY and CDR2 as SYGVKD. The CDR3 has 14 amino acids. CDR3 in amino acids: CAIRGRGGDYEQYF. CDR3 coding DNA: TGTGCCATCAGGGGGCGGGGCGGCGACTACGAGCAGTACTTC.

This clonotype was counted many times. The rearrangement joins TRBV20-1 to TRBJ1-6; the match to TRBD1 covers 8 bases. In germline, CDR1 is DFQATT, CDR2 SNEGSKA (reference sequence). The V and J ends lost 4 bases and 9 bases, in that order; junction bases with no gene match: 2. The length of the CDR3 is 12 residues. Written as DNA, the CDR3 is TGCAGTGCTAAGACAGGGGCTTCACCCCTCCACTTT. This sequence encodes CSAKTGASPLHF.

This clonotype was seen at least ten times. J is TRBJ1-5 and V is TRBV10-2; D may be TRBD1 (6 bases). Between the trimmed V and J ends, which lost 6 bases and 6 bases, there was a span of 12 bases. The CDR3 runs to 13 residues. CDR1 and CDR2 from the germline V gene are WSHSY and SAAADI. CDR3 nucleotides: TGCGCCAGCAGCACAGGGCTAGCTCAGCCCCAGCATTTT. The encoded protein is CASSTGLAQPQHF.

With respect to this clonotype: The germline gene is not matched at one end of the junction; a read error may be the cause. The chain employs TRBV4-1 and TRBJ1-1; D is unresolved. The CDR3 covers 13 residues. Per the germline V gene, CDR1 is MGHRA and CDR2 is YSYEKL. Here the CDR3 reads CANSQEIDTEAFF. CDR3 bases: TGCGCCAACAGCCAAGAGATAGACACTGAAGCTTTCTTT.

This clonotype has a count of ten or more. This sequence joins TRBV7-6 and TRBJ1-3, with 7 bases aligning to TRBD1. Germline V gene sequence: CDR1 SGHVS, CDR2 FNYEAQ. With V trimmed by 5 bases and J by 0 bases, 10 bases remained unmatched. The CDR3 consists of 17 residues. The CDR3 DNA is TGTGCCAGCAGCGGGATCGGGACAGCCACCTCTGGAAACACCATATATTTT. The encoded protein is CASSGIGTATSGNTIYF.

This clonotype has just a few counts. The rearrangement links TRBV25-1 to TRBJ1-1, with D perhaps TRBD1 (6 bases). This CDR3 is 15 amino acids long. Per germline, CDR1 MGHDK and CDR2 SYGVNS. Trimming shortened V by 0 bases and J by 1 base, and 9 bases separated the two germline ends. Here the CDR3 reads CASSEYPQGNTEAFF. The CDR3 bases are TGTGCCAGCAGTGAATACCCACAGGGGAACACTGAAGCTTTCTTT.

Comments on this clonotype: A much larger clone differs from this one at a single base, so this may be a read error. The chain links TRBV9 to TRBJ2-7; 7 bases agree with TRBD1. Germline V lookup: CDR1 SGDLS, CDR2 YYNGEE. V lost 0 bases to trimming and J lost 3 bases; unmatched junction nucleotides: 3. This CDR3 has 14 amino acids. This chain's CDR3 is CASSVGGTDYEQYF. The CDR3 nucleotides are TGTGCCAGCAGCGTAGGGGGGACAGACTACGAGCAGTACTTC.

Many counts were recorded for this clonotype. The chain employs TRBV12-3 or TRBV12-4 and TRBJ2-2, with 13 bases matching TRBD2. The J segment lost 5 bases and the V segment lost 5 bases, leaving 2 bases of the junction unmatched. The CDR3 has 15 residues. The CDR3 region is CASSPGLAGTGELFF. The CDR3 coding sequence is TGTGCCAGCAGTCCGGGACTAGCGGGGACCGGGGAGCTGTTTTTT.

The chain links TRBV10-3 to TRBJ2-7, with 9 nucleotides matching TRBD1. The CDR3 covers 16 residues. CDR1 is ENHRY, CDR2 SYGVKD, per germline. Trimming at V came to 5 bases and at J to 3 bases, leaving 11 bases not matched to a gene. For the CDR3, the DNA is TGTGCCATCAGTCTCGACAGGGGGGGCAGCCTCTACGAGCAGTACTTC. It translates to CAISLDRGGSLYEQYF.

Comment on this clonotype: With a much larger clone just one base away, this may be a read error. V and J are TRBV7-2 and TRBJ2-1; TRBD2 matches at 8 bases. The DNA end is a closer match to TRBJ2-7, so the J assignment may be wrong. The length of the CDR3 is 15 residues. Germline assignment: CDR1 SGHTA and CDR2 FQGNSA. The CDR3 sequence: CASSEDGGAYNEQYF. CDR3 DNA sequence: TGTGCCAGCAGTGAAGACGGGGGGGCCTACAATGAGCAGTACTTC.

This clonotype was detected many times. V and J are TRBV4-3 and TRBJ2-7, with 9 bases aligning to TRBD1. Losses at the gene ends were 2 bases for V and 6 bases for J; bases not matched to a gene: 11. CDR1 and CDR2 (germline): LGHNA, YSLEER. The CDR3 loop spans 16 amino acids. The CDR3 DNA sequence: TGCGCCAGCAGCCAACATTACGGGACAGGGATGGGCGAGCAGTACTTC. Translating it yields CASSQHYGTGMGEQYF.

This clonotype appeared a few times. The V call is TRBV12-3 or TRBV12-4, the J call TRBJ1-1, with unresolved D. Trimming removed 8 bases at V and 8 bases at J, with 9 bases between. This CDR3 has 10 residues. The CDR3 DNA reads as TGTGCCAGCGGAAATAACGAAGCTTTCTTT. It translates to CASGNNEAFF.

V is TRBV19 and J is TRBJ2-7; the match to TRBD2 covers 7 bases. CDR1 and CDR2 from the germline V gene are LNHDA and SQIVND (reference sequence). The V segment lost 6 bases and the J segment 0 bases; nucleotides outside the gene matches: 5. The CDR3 totals 14 residues. CDR3 bases: TGTGCCAGTAGACCCACTAGCGACTCCTACGAGCAGTACTTC. This gives the protein CASRPTSDSYEQYF.

This clonotype was recorded a few times. A clone one base away is much larger, so this may be a read error. The chain has TRBV20-1 and TRBJ2-3, with 12 bases lining up with TRBD2. CDR3 length equals 14 residues. Per the germline V gene, CDR1 is DFQATT and CDR2 is SNEGSKA (reference sequence). CDR3 region: CSALLAGGTGTQYF. The CDR3 DNA reads as TGCAGTGCTTTACTAGCGGGAGGCACAGGTACGCAGTATTTT.

The rearrangement uses TRBV5-1 and TRBJ2-7; the D gene is possibly TRBD1 (5 bases). Germline-derived CDR1 and CDR2 are SGHRS and YFSETQ. Trimming left V 7 bases short and J 0 bases short, with 14 bases between. CDR3 length: 14 amino acids. The CDR3 loop reads CASQTTGSSYEQYF. CDR3 sequence (DNA): TGCGCCAGCCAAACAACAGGCAGCTCCTACGAGCAGTACTTC.

Many counts were recorded for this clonotype. The chain links TRBV5-1 to TRBJ2-1; D is perhaps TRBD2 (6 bases). This CDR3 spans 14 amino acids. V was pared by 4 bases and J by 1 base, with 9 bases between. Germline assignment: CDR1 SGHRS and CDR2 YFSETQ. CDR3 residues: CASSNGGSYNEQFF. In DNA form, the CDR3 reads TGCGCCAGCAGCAACGGGGGTTCCTACAATGAGCAGTTCTTC.

Concerning this clonotype: Just one base apart from a much larger clone, this may be a read error. The rearrangement joins TRBV12-3 or TRBV12-4 to TRBJ1-5; D possibly corresponds to TRBD1 (6 bases). The CDR3 spans 13 residues. Trimming stripped 4 bases from V and 7 bases from J, with 11 bases between. The CDR3 spells CASSSPGGQPQHF. Written as DNA, the CDR3 is TGTGCCAGCAGTTCCCCGGGGGGCCAGCCCCAGCATTTT.

This clonotype has at least ten counts. The chain has TRBV6-1 and TRBJ2-3; perhaps TRBD2 as D (6 bases). Trimming left V 0 bases short and J 6 bases short, with 13 bases between. The CDR3 length is 15 residues. Germline CDR1 is MNHNS and CDR2 is SASEGT. As DNA, the CDR3 is TGTGCCAGCAGTGAAGCGCGGTCGGGGGTGGATACGCAGTATTTT. Encoded protein: CASSEARSGVDTQYF.

The rearrangement joins TRBV5-1 to TRBJ1-4; TRBD1 might be the D (6 bases). In germline, CDR1 is SGHRS, CDR2 YFSETQ. The CDR3 loop spans 14 amino acids. Trimming stripped 6 bases from V and 1 base from J, with 10 bases between. This chain's CDR3 is CASKQGQTNEKLFF. CDR3 coding DNA: TGCGCCAGCAAACAGGGTCAAACTAATGAAAAACTGTTTTTT.

This clonotype was observed many times. J is TRBJ2-7 and V is TRBV5-5, with 7 bases fitting TRBD1. V gave up 5 bases and J gave up 0 bases; unmatched junction bases: 8. The CDR3 covers 15 residues. CDR1 is SGHKS, CDR2 YYEKEE, per germline (reference sequence). The CDR3 protein is CASRTDREVSYEQYF. The CDR3 region has the DNA TGTGCCAGCAGGACAGACAGGGAAGTCTCCTACGAGCAGTACTTC.

This clonotype occurred many times. The genes are TRBV11-2 and TRBJ1-2; tentatively, D is TRBD1 (5 bases). Germline assignment: CDR1 SGHAT and CDR2 FQNNGV. This CDR3 has 12 residues. V lost 4 bases and J 5 bases, leaving 8 bases between the germline ends. The CDR3 sequence is CASSSGPYGYTF. In nucleotides, the CDR3 is TGTGCCAGCAGCTCGGGACCTTATGGCTACACCTTC.

The chain employs TRBV7-9 and TRBJ2-7; D assignment may be TRBD1 or TRBD2 (6 bases each). Germline loops: CDR1 SEHNR, CDR2 FQNEAQ (reference sequence). CDR3 length equals 15 residues. V shed 6 bases and J shed 2 bases, with 17 bases lying between them. The CDR3 loop is CASSGLGASAYEQYF. The CDR3 DNA reads as TGTGCCAGCAGTGGTCTGGGGGCTAGCGCCTACGAGCAGTACTTC.

The rearrangement joins TRBV6-5 to TRBJ2-1; D gene uncertain. Trimming removed 2 bases from V and 0 bases from J, with 8 bases in between. Germline V lookup: CDR1 MNHEY, CDR2 SVGAGI. The CDR3 sequence is 15 residues long. This chain's CDR3 is CASSYRSVSYNEQFF. The CDR3 region has the DNA TGTGCCAGCAGTTACCGTTCGGTCTCCTACAATGAGCAGTTCTTC.

As concerns this clonotype: A read error may explain this, as a much larger clone is one base away. The chain is built from TRBV7-8 and TRBJ2-3, with D maybe TRBD1 (5 bases). The end of the DNA is better explained by TRBJ1-5, so the J call may be wrong. The CDR3 has 15 residues. Germline V gives CDR1 SGHVS, CDR2 FQNEAQ. CDR3 nucleotide sequence: TGTGCCAGCACTCTCGGGACGGTAGGCTTGGATACGCAGCATTTT. Translation gives CASTLGTVGLDTQHF.